This T cell receptor beta chain emerged from a study of blood T cell repertoires in COVID-19. This table comes from immunoSEQ multiplex PCR, and its TCRdb copy is limited to in-frame clones, with some not included. The profile shows 260,000 or so clones, around 84% of them singletons. V was pared by 0 bases and J by 5 bases, with 14 bases between. CDR1 SGHRS and CDR2 YFSETQ come from the germline V gene. The CDR3 loop spans 15 amino acids. Participants reported their clinical history, and cohort assignment relied on those reports. Material for sequencing was PBMCs or T cells enriched from blood (not recorded which). The V gene is TRBV5-1, the J gene TRBJ1-2; possibly TRBD1 for D (6 bases). The receptor was isolated from a woman aged 45-59 years who had recovered from COVID-19. This CDR3 reads CASSLATGNRYGYTF. Written as DNA, the CDR3 is TGCGCCAGCAGCTTGGCCACAGGGAATCGTTATGGCTACACCTTC.